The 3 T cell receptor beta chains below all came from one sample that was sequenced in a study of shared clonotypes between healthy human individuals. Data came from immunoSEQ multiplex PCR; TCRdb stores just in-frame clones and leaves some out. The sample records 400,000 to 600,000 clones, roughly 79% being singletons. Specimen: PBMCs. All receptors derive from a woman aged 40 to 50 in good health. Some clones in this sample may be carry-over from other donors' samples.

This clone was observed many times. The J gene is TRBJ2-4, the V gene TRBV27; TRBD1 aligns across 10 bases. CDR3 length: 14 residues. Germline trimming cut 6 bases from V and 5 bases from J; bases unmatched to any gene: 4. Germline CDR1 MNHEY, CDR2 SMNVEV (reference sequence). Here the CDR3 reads CASRRQGAENIQYF. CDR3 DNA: TGTGCCAGCAGGAGACAGGGGGCGGAAAACATTCAGTACTTC.

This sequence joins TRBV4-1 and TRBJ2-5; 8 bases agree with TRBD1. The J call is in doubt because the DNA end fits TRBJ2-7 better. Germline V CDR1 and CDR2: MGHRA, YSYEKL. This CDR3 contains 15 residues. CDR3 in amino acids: CASSQAVGQGREQYF. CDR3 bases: TGCGCCAGCAGCCAAGCCGTAGGACAGGGCCGCGAGCAGTACTTC.

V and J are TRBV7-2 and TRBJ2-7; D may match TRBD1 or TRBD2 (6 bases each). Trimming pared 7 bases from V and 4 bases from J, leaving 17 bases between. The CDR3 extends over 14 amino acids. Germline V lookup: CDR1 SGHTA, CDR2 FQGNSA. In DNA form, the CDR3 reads TGTGCCAGCACCAGTGGGGGCGGGGTGTACGAGCAGTACTTC. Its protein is CASTSGGGVYEQYF.